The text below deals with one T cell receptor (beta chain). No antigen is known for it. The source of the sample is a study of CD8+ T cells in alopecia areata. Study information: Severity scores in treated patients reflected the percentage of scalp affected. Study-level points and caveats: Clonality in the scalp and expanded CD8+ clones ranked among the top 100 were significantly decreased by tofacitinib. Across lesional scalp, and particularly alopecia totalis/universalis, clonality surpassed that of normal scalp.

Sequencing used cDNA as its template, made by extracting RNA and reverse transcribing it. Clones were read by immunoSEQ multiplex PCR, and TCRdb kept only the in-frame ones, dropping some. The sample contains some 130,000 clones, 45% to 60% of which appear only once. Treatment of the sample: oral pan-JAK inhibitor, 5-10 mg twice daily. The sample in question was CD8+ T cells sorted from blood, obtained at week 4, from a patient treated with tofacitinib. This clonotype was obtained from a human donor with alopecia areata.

CDR3 protein: CASSWGAGTDYEQYF. DNA for the CDR3: TGCGCCAGCAGCTGGGGGGCAGGGACCGACTACGAGCAGTACTTC. V is TRBV5-1 and J is TRBJ2-7; D is possibly TRBD1 or TRBD2 (6 bases each). Per the germline V gene, CDR1 is SGHRS and CDR2 is YFSETQ. The CDR3 loop spans 15 amino acids. Trimming took off 3 bases at V and 3 bases at J, with 16 bases between the two ends.